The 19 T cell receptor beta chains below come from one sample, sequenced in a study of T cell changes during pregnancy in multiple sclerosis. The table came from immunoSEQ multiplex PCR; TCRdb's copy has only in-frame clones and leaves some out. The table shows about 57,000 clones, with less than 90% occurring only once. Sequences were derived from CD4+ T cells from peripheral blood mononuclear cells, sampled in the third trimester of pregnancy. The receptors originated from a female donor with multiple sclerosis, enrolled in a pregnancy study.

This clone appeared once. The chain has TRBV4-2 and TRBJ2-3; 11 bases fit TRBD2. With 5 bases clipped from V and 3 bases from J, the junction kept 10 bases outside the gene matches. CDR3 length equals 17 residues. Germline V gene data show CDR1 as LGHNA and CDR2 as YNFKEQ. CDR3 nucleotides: TGTGCCAGCAGCTTTAGCGGGAGGGCCTCAGTAACAGATACGCAGTATTTT. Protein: CASSFSGRASVTDTQYF.

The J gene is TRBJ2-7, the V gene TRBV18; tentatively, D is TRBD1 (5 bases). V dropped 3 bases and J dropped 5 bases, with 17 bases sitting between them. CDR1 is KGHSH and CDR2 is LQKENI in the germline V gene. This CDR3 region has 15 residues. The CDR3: CASSPVWQATDEQYF. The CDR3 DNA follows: TGTGCCAGCTCACCGGTTTGGCAGGCGACAGACGAGCAGTACTTC.

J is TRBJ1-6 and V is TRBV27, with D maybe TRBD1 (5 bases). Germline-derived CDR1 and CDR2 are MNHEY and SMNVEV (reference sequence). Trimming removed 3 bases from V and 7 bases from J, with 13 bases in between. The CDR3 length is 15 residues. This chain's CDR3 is CASSFWGGGNSPLHF. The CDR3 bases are TGTGCCAGCAGTTTTTGGGGGGGTGGGAATTCACCCCTCCACTTT.

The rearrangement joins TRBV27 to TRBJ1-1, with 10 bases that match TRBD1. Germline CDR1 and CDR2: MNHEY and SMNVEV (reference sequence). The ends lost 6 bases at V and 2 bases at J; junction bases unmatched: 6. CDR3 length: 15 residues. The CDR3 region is CASRDRGSGNTEAFF. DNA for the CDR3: TGTGCCAGCAGGGACAGGGGGTCTGGAAACACTGAAGCTTTCTTT.

The CDR3 nucleotides are TGTGCCAGCAGACTCGGGACTAGCGGAGGCTGGGAGACCCAGTACTTC. It yields the protein CASRLGTSGGWETQYF. The chain couples TRBV7-2 to TRBJ2-5, with TRBD2 identical over 11 bases. CDR1 is SGHTA and CDR2 is FQGNSA in the germline V gene. The CDR3 runs to 16 residues. With 6 bases clipped from V and 5 bases from J, the junction kept 11 bases outside the gene matches.

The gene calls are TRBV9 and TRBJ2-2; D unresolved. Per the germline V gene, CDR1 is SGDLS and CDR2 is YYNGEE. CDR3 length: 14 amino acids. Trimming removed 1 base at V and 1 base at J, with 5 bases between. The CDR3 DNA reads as TGTGCCAGCAGCGTACAGTTGAACACCGGGGAGCTGTTTTTT. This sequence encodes CASSVQLNTGELFF.

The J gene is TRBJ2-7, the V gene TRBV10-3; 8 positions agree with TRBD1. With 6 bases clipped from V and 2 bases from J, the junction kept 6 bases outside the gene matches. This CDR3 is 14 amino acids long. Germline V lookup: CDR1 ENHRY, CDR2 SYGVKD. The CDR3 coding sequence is TGTGCCATCAGCACCGGGACAGGTACCTACGAGCAGTACTTC. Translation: CAISTGTGTYEQYF.

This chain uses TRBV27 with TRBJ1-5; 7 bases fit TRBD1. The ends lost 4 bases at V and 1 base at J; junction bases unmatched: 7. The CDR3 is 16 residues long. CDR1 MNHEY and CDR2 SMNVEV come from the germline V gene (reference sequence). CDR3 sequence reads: CASSYGQEGSNQPQHF. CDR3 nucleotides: TGTGCCAGCAGTTACGGACAGGAGGGGAGCAATCAGCCCCAGCATTTT.

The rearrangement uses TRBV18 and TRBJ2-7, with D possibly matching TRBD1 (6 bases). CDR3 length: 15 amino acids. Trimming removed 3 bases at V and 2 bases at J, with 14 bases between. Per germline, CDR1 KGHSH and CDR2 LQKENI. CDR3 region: CASSPSGTPTYEQYF. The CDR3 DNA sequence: TGTGCCAGCTCACCTTCCGGGACACCCACCTACGAGCAGTACTTC.

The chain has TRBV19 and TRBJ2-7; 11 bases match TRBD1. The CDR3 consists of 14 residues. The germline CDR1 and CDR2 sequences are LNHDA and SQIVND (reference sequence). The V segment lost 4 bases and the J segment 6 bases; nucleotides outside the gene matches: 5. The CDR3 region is CASSTTGQGVEQYF. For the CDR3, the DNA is TGTGCCAGTAGTACGACGGGACAGGGGGTCGAGCAGTACTTC.

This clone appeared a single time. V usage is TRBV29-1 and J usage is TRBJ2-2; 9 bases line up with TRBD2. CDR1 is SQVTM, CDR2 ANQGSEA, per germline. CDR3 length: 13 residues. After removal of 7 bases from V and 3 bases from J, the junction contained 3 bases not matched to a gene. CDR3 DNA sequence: TGCAGCGCTAGCGGGGCCCACACCGGGGAGCTGTTTTTT. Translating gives CSASGAHTGELFF.

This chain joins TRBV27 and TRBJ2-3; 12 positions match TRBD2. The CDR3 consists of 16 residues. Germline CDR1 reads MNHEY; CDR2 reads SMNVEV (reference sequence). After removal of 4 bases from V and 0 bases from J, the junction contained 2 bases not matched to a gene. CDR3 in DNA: TGTGCCAGCAGTTCTAGCGGGAGGGTAAGCACAGATACGCAGTATTTT. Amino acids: CASSSSGRVSTDTQYF.

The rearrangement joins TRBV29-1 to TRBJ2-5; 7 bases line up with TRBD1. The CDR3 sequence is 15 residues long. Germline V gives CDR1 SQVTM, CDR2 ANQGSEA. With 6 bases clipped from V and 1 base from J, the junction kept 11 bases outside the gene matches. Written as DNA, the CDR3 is TGCAGCGTCTACAGGGGCCAATCAGTCCAAGAGACCCAGTACTTC. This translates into CSVYRGQSVQETQYF.

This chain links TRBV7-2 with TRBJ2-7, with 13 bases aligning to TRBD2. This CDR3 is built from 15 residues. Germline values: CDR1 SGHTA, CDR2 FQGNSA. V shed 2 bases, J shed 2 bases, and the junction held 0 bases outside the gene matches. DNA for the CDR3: TGTGCCAGCAGCTTAACTAGCGGGGGGGCCTACGAGCAGTACTTC. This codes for CASSLTSGGAYEQYF.

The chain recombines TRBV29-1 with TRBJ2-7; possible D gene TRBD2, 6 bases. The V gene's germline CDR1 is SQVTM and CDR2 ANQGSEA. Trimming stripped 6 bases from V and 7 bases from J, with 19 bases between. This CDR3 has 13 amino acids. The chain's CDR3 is CSVGWGVATEQYF. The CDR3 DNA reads TGCAGCGTAGGATGGGGGGTCGCTACTGAGCAGTACTTC.

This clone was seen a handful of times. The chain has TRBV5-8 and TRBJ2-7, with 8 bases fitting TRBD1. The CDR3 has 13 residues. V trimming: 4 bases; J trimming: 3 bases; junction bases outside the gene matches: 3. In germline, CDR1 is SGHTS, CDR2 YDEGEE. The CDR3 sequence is CASSPGQVYEQYF. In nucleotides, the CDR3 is TGTGCCAGCAGCCCGGGACAGGTCTACGAGCAGTACTTC.

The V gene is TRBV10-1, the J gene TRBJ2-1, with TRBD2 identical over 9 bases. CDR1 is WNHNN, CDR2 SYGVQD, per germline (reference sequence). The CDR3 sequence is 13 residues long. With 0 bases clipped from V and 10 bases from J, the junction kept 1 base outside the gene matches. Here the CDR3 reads CASSESRGGEQFF. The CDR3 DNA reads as TGCGCCAGCAGTGAGTCGCGGGGGGGGGAGCAGTTCTTC.

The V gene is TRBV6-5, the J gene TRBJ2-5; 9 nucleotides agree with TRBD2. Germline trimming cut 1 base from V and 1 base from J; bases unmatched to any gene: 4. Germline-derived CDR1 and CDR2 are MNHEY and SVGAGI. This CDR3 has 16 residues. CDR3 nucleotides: TGTGCCAGCAGTTACTTGCGGCGGGAGGGCCAAGAGACCCAGTACTTC. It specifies CASSYLRREGQETQYF.

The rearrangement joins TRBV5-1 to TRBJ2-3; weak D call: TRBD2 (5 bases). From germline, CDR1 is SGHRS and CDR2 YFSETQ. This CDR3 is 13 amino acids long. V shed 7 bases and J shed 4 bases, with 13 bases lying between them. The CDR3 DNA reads TGCGCCAGCGGATCTGAGGGAGCAGATACGCAGTATTTT. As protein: CASGSEGADTQYF. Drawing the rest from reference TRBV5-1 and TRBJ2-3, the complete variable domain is KAGVTQTPRYLIKTRGQQVTLSCSPISGHRSVSWYQQTPGQGLQFLFEYFSETQRNKGNFPGRFSGRQFSNSRSEMNVSTLELGDSALYLCASGSEGADTQYFGPGTRLTVL.